This is a list of T cell receptor beta chains from one sample in a study of early stage breast cancer tumors. Repertoires were generated with immunoSEQ multiplex PCR, while TCRdb's copy carries only in-frame clones and drops some. The table records tens of thousands of clones, about 78% of them present only once. The material sequenced was blood. These TCRs come from a person between 45 and 65 years old with breast cancer. Each CDR3 is given with its conserved first and last residue. A D gene is named only where the DNA matches it firmly. Size is stated for part of the rows, as once, few or many counts, or as a class when the clone is expanded.

j_gene: TRBJ2-5
d_gene: TRBD1
len: 15
v_gene: TRBV7-2
abundance: -
CDR3nt: TGTGCCAGCAGCTTAGGCCCAACAGGGGTGGAGACCCAGTACTTC
CDR3aa: CASSLGPTGVETQYF

j_gene: TRBJ2-2
d_gene: -
len: 15
v_gene: TRBV13
abundance: -
CDR3nt: TGTGCCAGCAGCTTAGTAGGGGAAGACACCGGGGAGCTGTTTTTT
CDR3aa: CASSLVGEDTGELFF

j_gene: TRBJ2-3
d_gene: -
len: 12
v_gene: TRBV2
abundance: -
CDR3nt: TGTGCCAGCGTTCACGGGAGAAATACGCAGTATTTT
CDR3aa: CASVHGRNTQYF

j_gene: TRBJ1-1
d_gene: -
len: 13
v_gene: TRBV10-3
abundance: -
CDR3nt: TGTGCCATCAGGATGGACAGGAACACTGAAGCTTTCTTT
CDR3aa: CAIRMDRNTEAFF

j_gene: TRBJ2-3
d_gene: TRBD2
len: 15
v_gene: TRBV7-2
abundance: -
CDR3nt: TGTGCCAGCAGCTTGGCAGCGGGGAGCACAGATACGCAGTATTTT
CDR3aa: CASSLAAGSTDTQYF

j_gene: TRBJ1-2
d_gene: -
len: 14
v_gene: TRBV7-9
abundance: few
CDR3nt: TGTGCCAGCAGCTTAGACGACAGAAGGCATGGCTACACCTTC
CDR3aa: CASSLDDRRHGYTF

j_gene: TRBJ2-2
d_gene: -
len: 16
v_gene: TRBV18
abundance: -
CDR3nt: TGTGCCAGCTCTCTTACCGACAAGCTGAACACCGGGGAGCTGTTTTTT
CDR3aa: CASSLTDKLNTGELFF

j_gene: TRBJ2-7
d_gene: TRBD2
len: 14
v_gene: TRBV11-3
abundance: few
CDR3nt: TGTGCCAGCAGCTTACTAGCGGGAGGGCCTAGGATGTACTTC
CDR3aa: CASSLLAGGPRMYF

j_gene: TRBJ2-7
d_gene: -
len: 12
v_gene: TRBV11-3
abundance: few
CDR3nt: TGTGCCAGCAGCAAAGACAGCTACGAGCAGTACTTC
CDR3aa: CASSKDSYEQYF

j_gene: TRBJ1-4
d_gene: -
len: 13
v_gene: TRBV2
abundance: -
CDR3nt: TGTGCCAGCAGTGGGGAACAGGGAGATAGACTGTTTTTT
CDR3aa: CASSGEQGDRLFF

j_gene: TRBJ1-2
d_gene: TRBD1
len: 12
v_gene: TRBV10-3
abundance: -
CDR3nt: TGTGCCATCACAGGACAGGGAGATGGCTACACCTTC
CDR3aa: CAITGQGDGYTF

j_gene: TRBJ2-5
d_gene: -
len: 13
v_gene: TRBV29-1
abundance: -
CDR3nt: TGCAGCGTTGGGGGGGACTTCCAAGAGACCCAGTACTTC
CDR3aa: CSVGGDFQETQYF

j_gene: TRBJ1-1
d_gene: -
len: 12
v_gene: TRBV29-1
abundance: -
CDR3nt: TGCAGCGTTGGGGGTTTAGGGGCTGAAGCTTTCTTT
CDR3aa: CSVGGLGAEAFF

j_gene: TRBJ2-3
d_gene: -
len: 16
v_gene: TRBV11-2
abundance: -
CDR3nt: TGTGCCAGCAGCTTAGGCGCCTCTTCTAGCACAGATACGCAGTATTTT
CDR3aa: CASSLGASSSTDTQYF

j_gene: TRBJ1-1
d_gene: -
len: 14
v_gene: TRBV18
abundance: -
CDR3nt: TGTGCCAGCTCACCACCGGGCAGGAACACTGAAGCTTTCTTT
CDR3aa: CASSPPGRNTEAFF

j_gene: TRBJ2-2
d_gene: -
len: 16
v_gene: TRBV6-6
abundance: once
CDR3nt: TGTGCCAGCAGTTACTTGGGCTACCCGAACACCGGGGAGCTGTTTTTT
CDR3aa: CASSYLGYPNTGELFF

j_gene: TRBJ2-6
d_gene: TRBD2
len: 18
v_gene: TRBV18
abundance: -
CDR3nt: TGTGCCAGCTCACGGGGACTAGCGGGCAGCTCTGGGGCCAACGTCCTGACTTTC
CDR3aa: CASSRGLAGSSGANVLTF

j_gene: TRBJ1-2
d_gene: -
len: 14
v_gene: TRBV5-6
abundance: few
CDR3nt: TGTGCCAGCAGCTTACGGACATATAACTATGGCTACACCTTC
CDR3aa: CASSLRTYNYGYTF

j_gene: TRBJ2-1
d_gene: TRBD2
len: 14
v_gene: TRBV19
abundance: few
CDR3nt: TGTGCCAGTAGTATGGGAGGGCTCTACAATGAGCAGTTCTTC
CDR3aa: CASSMGGLYNEQFF

j_gene: TRBJ2-2
d_gene: -
len: 15
v_gene: TRBV18
abundance: -
CDR3nt: TGTGCCAGCTCACCTGAGGGTCGGGGCACCGGGGAGCTGTTTTTT
CDR3aa: CASSPEGRGTGELFF